This is a list of T cell receptor beta chains from one sample in a study of blood T cell repertoires in COVID-19. Profiling relied on immunoSEQ multiplex PCR, and the TCRdb table lists in-frame clones only, not all of them. The sample consists of about 340,000 clones, around 85% of them appearing once. Sequencing was performed on PBMCs or T cells enriched from blood (not recorded which). The receptors were sampled from a middle-aged woman with acute COVID-19. Both conserved end residues are part of each CDR3. The order of the fields is D gene, clone size, J gene, V gene, CDR3 DNA, CDR3 protein. A D gene is named only where the DNA matches it firmly. Not all rows give a size; the values are once, few, many and, for expanded clones, a class.

>TRBD1|-|TRBJ2-3|TRBV5-1
TGCGCCAGCAGCCCAAAGGGACAGACGGATACGCAGTATTTT
CASSPKGQTDTQYF
>-|-|TRBJ2-7|TRBV10-3
TGTGCCATCAGTGAACAGAGCGGCGGTCTCTACGAGCAGTACTTC
CAISEQSGGLYEQYF
>-|few|TRBJ2-2|TRBV7-3
TGTGCCAGCAGCTTAAACCTAGCGTGGGAATCCGGGGAGCTGTTTTTT
CASSLNLAWESGELFF
>TRBD1|-|TRBJ2-5|TRBV28
TGTGCCAGCAGTTTGGCAGGGGGCCTCGCGCAAGAGACCCAGTACTTC
CASSLAGGLAQETQYF
>-|-|TRBJ2-2|TRBV2
TGTGCCAGCAAAGGTGGGACAACGAACACCGGGGAGCTGTTTTTT
CASKGGTTNTGELFF
>-|once|TRBJ2-7|TRBV5-1
TGCGCCAGCAGCTTGCAGGGAGGCTACGAGCAGTACTTC
CASSLQGGYEQYF
>TRBD1|-|TRBJ1-5|TRBV20-1
TGCAGTGCTGGTGATCCGACAGGGAGTCAGCCCCAGCATTTT
CSAGDPTGSQPQHF
>TRBD2|-|TRBJ2-1|TRBV6-2/TRBV6-3
TGTGCCAGCAGTTACGGACTAGCGGGAGGGTTCTACAATGAGCAGTTCTTC
CASSYGLAGGFYNEQFF
>-|-|TRBJ1-2|TRBV7-2
TGTGCCAGCAGTACACAGGGTCCTGAGGGCTATGGCTACACCTTC
CASSTQGPEGYGYTF
>-|few|TRBJ1-4|TRBV28
TGTGCCAGCAGACGGTCTGGGCAGGGTATCGGAAAACTGTTTTTT
CASRRSGQGIGKLFF
>TRBD1|-|TRBJ1-5|TRBV6-5
TGTGCCAGCAGTACCGACAGGGGTCGTCAGCCCCAGCATTTT
CASSTDRGRQPQHF
>TRBD1|-|TRBJ2-1|TRBV24-1
TGTGCCACCAGTGAGCGCCGGATCCAGGGGGCGCAAGACAATGAGCAGTTCTTC
CATSERRIQGAQDNEQFF
>TRBD2|-|TRBJ2-3|TRBV6-5
TGTGCCAGCAGCCTAGCGGGAGAAAGAGATACGCAGTATTTT
CASSLAGERDTQYF
>-|-|TRBJ1-1|TRBV19
TGTGCCAGTAGCCGAGACATTACCGGCACTGAAGCTTTCTTT
CASSRDITGTEAFF
>-|-|TRBJ1-1|TRBV28
TGTGCCAGCAGTTTACCTAACACTGAAGCTTTCTTT
CASSLPNTEAFF
>-|-|TRBJ1-1|TRBV6-5
TGTGCCACCAAAAGCGGACAGACCTACACTGAAGCTTTCTTT
CATKSGQTYTEAFF
>-|-|TRBJ1-2|TRBV12-2
TGTGCAAGTCGCCCTAGTAGGGGACACCAGATCGGCCTTGGCTACACCTTC
CASRPSRGHQIGLGYTF
>TRBD2|-|TRBJ2-7|TRBV18
TGTGCCAGCTCACTGGGAGGGGAACGGTCGCACTACGAGCAGTACTTC
CASSLGGERSHYEQYF
>-|-|TRBJ1-5|TRBV4-3
TGCGCCAGCAGCCTCGGTAGCAATCAGCCCCAGCATTTT
CASSLGSNQPQHF
>-|-|TRBJ2-7|TRBV7-9
TGTGCCAGCAGCTTAGGGACAGCTTACGAGCAGTACTTC
CASSLGTAYEQYF
>TRBD1|-|TRBJ1-2|TRBV27
TGTGCCAGCCAAACAGGGGGAGGTGGCTACACCTTC
CASQTGGGGYTF
>TRBD1|-|TRBJ1-1|TRBV6-2/TRBV6-3
TGTGCCAGCAGTCCAGGGGGGTACACTGAAGCTTTCTTT
CASSPGGYTEAFF
>-|-|TRBJ1-2|TRBV27
TGTGCCAGCAGTTTCTGGGGGCCTAACTATGGCTACACCTTC
CASSFWGPNYGYTF
>-|-|TRBJ1-5|TRBV6-2/TRBV6-3
TGTGCCAGCAGTGACACAGGGTATCAGCCCCAGCATTTT
CASSDTGYQPQHF
>-|-|TRBJ1-2|TRBV11-2
TGTGCCAGCAGCTTACTGAGGGGGACGGGCTATGGCTACACCTTC
CASSLLRGTGYGYTF
>-|-|TRBJ2-5|TRBV2
TGTGCCAGCAGCCGGGTCTCAGAGACCCAGTACTTC
CASSRVSETQYF
>-|once|TRBJ2-1|TRBV14
TGTGCCAGCAGCCAAGAGTGGCGGTATGGCAATGAGCAGTTCTTC
CASSQEWRYGNEQFF
>TRBD1|-|TRBJ2-2|TRBV2
TGTGCCAGCAGTGAAGATCAGGGGGCCGGGGAGCTGTTTTTT
CASSEDQGAGELFF
>-|-|TRBJ2-2|TRBV9
TGTGCCAGCAGCGCTCCGGGACTCCCCGGGGAGCTGTTTTTT
CASSAPGLPGELFF
>-|few|TRBJ1-2|TRBV5-5
TGTGCCAGCAGCTTGGAGCAGGGTGGCTACACCTTC
CASSLEQGGYTF
>TRBD1|few|TRBJ1-2|TRBV7-9
TGTGCCAGCAGCTTGACAGGGGGCCTCTATGGCTACACCTTC
CASSLTGGLYGYTF
>-|-|TRBJ2-7|TRBV5-1
TGCGCCAGCAGCTACAGGGTCGCCTACGAGCAGTACTTC
CASSYRVAYEQYF
>-|-|TRBJ2-7|TRBV5-1
TGCGCCAGCAGGATACGCGGGTTGGCAGGCCCCGGCGAGCAGTACTTC
CASRIRGLAGPGEQYF
>-|-|TRBJ1-6|TRBV14
TGTGCCAGCAGCCAAGCACCGCTCTGGGCCAATTCACCCCTCCACTTT
CASSQAPLWANSPLHF
>-|-|TRBJ2-1|TRBV6-5
TGTGCCAGCAGTTACTCTCTGGCAGGCTCCTACAATGAGCAGTTCTTC
CASSYSLAGSYNEQFF
>-|-|TRBJ2-7|TRBV18
TGTGCCAGCTCACCAGGACCGGGGGGCATCGAGCAGTACTTC
CASSPGPGGIEQYF